A single sample gave rise to the 11 T cell receptor beta chains below, sequenced in a study of T cells in Graves' hyperthyroidism and ophthalmopathy. There were TCR beta CDR3 regions amplified from RNA transcripts. HTBI primers were the set used in a first-round RT-PCR of the TCR CDR3. Each CDR3 protein gets one entry after TCRdb re-called the multiplex PCR reads with MiXCR. The table includes more than 500,000 distinct CDR3 sequences, under 15% detected once. Input material: blood. All receptors derive from a woman aged 40 to 50 with Graves' ophthalmopathy.

In its sample, this clonotype was seen many times. The genes are TRBV28 and TRBJ1-3; 9 nucleotides align to TRBD1. Germline CDR1 is MDHEN and CDR2 is SYDVKM. V gave up 5 bases and J gave up 1 base; unmatched junction bases: 6. This CDR3 is 16 amino acids long. The CDR3 loop reads CASSPGQGFSGNTIYF. The DNA for the CDR3 is TGTGCCAGCAGTCCGGGACAGGGCTTTTCTGGAAACACCATATATTTT.

This clonotype was detected only a few times. CDR3 sequence reads: CASSPRGGKYEQYF. The CDR3 DNA reads as TGTGCCAGCAGTCCCAGAGGGGGAAAGTACGAGCAGTACTTC. This chain uses TRBV27 with TRBJ2-7; maybe TRBD1 (6 bases). The V gene's germline CDR1 is MNHEY and CDR2 SMNVEV (reference sequence). V lost 5 bases and J 4 bases, leaving 15 bases between the germline ends. The CDR3 covers 14 residues.

This clonotype was observed many times. This chain joins TRBV27 and TRBJ1-2; D gene ambiguous. V lost 2 bases to trimming and J lost 4 bases, with 8 bases between them. The CDR3 loop spans 13 amino acids. Germline assignment: CDR1 MNHEY and CDR2 SMNVEV (reference sequence). The CDR3 DNA follows: TGTGCCAGCAGTTTAATGTCCGGCTATGGCTACACCTTC. Encoded protein: CASSLMSGYGYTF.

This clonotype was counted at least ten times. This chain joins TRBV12-3 or TRBV12-4 and TRBJ1-1; D is uncertain. This CDR3 has 13 residues. V dropped 7 bases and J dropped 7 bases, with 16 bases sitting between them. The CDR3 bases are TGTGCCAGCACCCAATCGGGAACCGGTGAAGCTTTCTTT. Protein: CASTQSGTGEAFF.

This clonotype was detected ten times or more. This chain links TRBV12-3 or TRBV12-4 with TRBJ1-1; TRBD1 is a possible D gene (5 bases). The CDR3 sequence is 14 residues long. Trimming pared 2 bases from V and 4 bases from J, leaving 11 bases between. The CDR3 DNA reads as TGTGCCAGCAGTTTAACCCAGGGATCCACTGAAGCTTTCTTT. This encodes CASSLTQGSTEAFF.

The V and J genes are TRBV13 and TRBJ1-1, with D possibly matching TRBD1 (5 bases). Germline V gene sequence: CDR1 PRHDT, CDR2 FYEKMQ (reference sequence). This CDR3 comprises 13 residues. V shed 0 bases and J shed 7 bases, with 9 bases lying between them. The CDR3 is CASSLGGGVEAFF. The CDR3 nucleotides are TGTGCCAGCAGCTTAGGAGGAGGGGTTGAAGCTTTCTTT.

This clonotype was counted at least ten times. This rearrangement joins TRBV6-2 or TRBV6-3 to TRBJ2-5, with 7 bases that match TRBD2. The CDR3 has 14 amino acids. CDR1 and CDR2 (germline): MNHEY, SVGEGT. Trimming at V came to 2 bases and at J to 5 bases, leaving 5 bases not matched to a gene. The chain's CDR3 is CASSYRRESETQYF. The CDR3 DNA follows: TGTGCCAGCAGTTACCGGCGGGAGAGTGAGACCCAGTACTTC.

In DNA, the CDR3 is TGCAGCGTGTCAAACCGGGACAGGGTCAACGAGCAGTACTTC. Protein sequence: CSVSNRDRVNEQYF. The chain employs TRBV29-1 and TRBJ2-7; TRBD1 matches 9 bases. The CDR3 has 14 amino acids. Germline CDR1 is SQVTM and CDR2 is ANQGSEA. Trimming at V came to 6 bases and at J to 5 bases, leaving 11 bases not matched to a gene.

This clonotype showed up many times. The genes are TRBV19 and TRBJ2-2; 7 positions match TRBD2. The length of the CDR3 is 17 residues. From germline, CDR1 is LNHDA and CDR2 SQIVND (reference sequence). V was pared by 6 bases and J by 3 bases, with 13 bases of the junction left unmatched. CDR3 nucleotides: TGTGCCAGTAGCAACGGGGGGAGGCGGACATACACCGGGGAGCTGTTTTTT. Its protein is CASSNGGRRTYTGELFF.

V usage is TRBV2 and J usage is TRBJ2-5; unclear D gene. The CDR3 consists of 15 residues. The ends were cut back, 0 bases at V and 1 base at J, with 9 bases in the middle. Germline V gene lookup returns CDR1 SNHLY and CDR2 FYNNEI. The CDR3 is CASSEALLGQETQYF. The CDR3, as DNA: TGTGCCAGCAGTGAAGCGCTTCTGGGCCAAGAGACCCAGTACTTC. Full variable domain (outside the CDR3, taken from reference TRBV2 and TRBJ2-5): EPEVTQTPSHQVTQMGQEVILRCVPISNHLYFYWYRQILGQKVEFLVSFYNNEISEKSEIFDDQFSVERPDGSNFTLKIRSTKLEDSAMYFCASSEALLGQETQYFGPGTRLLVL.

This clonotype was recorded a few times. The chain uses TRBV5-1 and TRBJ1-2; 10 nucleotides agree with TRBD1. Germline V gives CDR1 SGHRS, CDR2 YFSETQ. J was trimmed by 3 bases and V by 1 base; bases with no gene match: 3. The CDR3 has 15 residues. The CDR3 reads CASSLMTGGDYGYTF. The CDR3 nucleotides read TGCGCCAGCAGCTTGATGACAGGGGGCGACTATGGCTACACCTTC.